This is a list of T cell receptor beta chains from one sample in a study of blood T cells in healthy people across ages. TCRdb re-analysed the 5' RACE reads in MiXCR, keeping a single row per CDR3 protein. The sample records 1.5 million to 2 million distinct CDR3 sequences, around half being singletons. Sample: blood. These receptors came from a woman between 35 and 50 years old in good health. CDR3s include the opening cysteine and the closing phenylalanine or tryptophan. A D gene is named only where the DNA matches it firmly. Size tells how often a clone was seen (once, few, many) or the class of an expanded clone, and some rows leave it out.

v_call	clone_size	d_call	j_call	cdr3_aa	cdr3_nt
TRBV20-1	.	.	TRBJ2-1	CSAYTGTAYNEQFF	TGCAGTGCTTACACCGGGACTGCCTACAATGAGCAGTTCTTC
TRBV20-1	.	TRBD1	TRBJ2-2	CSALDRGNTGELFF	TGCAGTGCTTTAGACAGGGGGAACACCGGGGAGCTGTTTTTT
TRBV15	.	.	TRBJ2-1	CATSRDGPSNNEQFF	TGTGCCACCAGCAGAGATGGTCCTAGTAACAATGAGCAGTTCTTC
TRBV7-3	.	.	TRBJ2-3	CASSLTAKDAQYF	TGTGCCAGCAGCTTAACGGCTAAGGATGCGCAGTATTTT
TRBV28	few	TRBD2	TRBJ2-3	CASSFASMSSGRQAQYF	TGTGCCAGCAGTTTCGCCAGTATGTCTAGCGGGCGCCAAGCGCAGTATTTT
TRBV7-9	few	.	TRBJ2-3	CASGPRGAGTDTQYF	TGTGCCAGCGGACCCCGGGGCGCCGGCACAGATACGCAGTATTTT
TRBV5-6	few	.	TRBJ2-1	CASSLVQSYNEQFF	TGTGCCAGCAGCTTGGTGCAGTCCTACAATGAGCAGTTCTTC
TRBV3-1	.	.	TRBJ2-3	CASSQAAPASTDTQYF	TGTGCCAGCAGCCAAGCGGCTCCAGCAAGCACAGATACGCAGTATTTT
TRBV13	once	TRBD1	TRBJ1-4	CAGSRSTDRGRADEKLFF	TGTGCCGGCAGCAGATCTACGGACAGGGGACGAGCGGATGAAAAACTGTTTTTT
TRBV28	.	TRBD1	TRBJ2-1	CAARQGNYNEQFF	TGTGCCGCCAGACAGGGGAACTACAATGAGCAGTTCTTC
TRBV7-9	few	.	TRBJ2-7	CASSLGSGGDEQYF	TGTGCCAGCAGCTTAGGTTCCGGGGGCGACGAGCAGTACTTC
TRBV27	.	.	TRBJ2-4	CASSSRRGTIQYF	TGTGCCAGCAGTTCACGAAGGGGGACCATTCAGTACTTC
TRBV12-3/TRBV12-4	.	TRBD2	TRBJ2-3	CASNPTSGGVDTQYF	TGTGCCAGCAACCCGACTAGCGGGGGTGTAGATACGCAGTATTTT
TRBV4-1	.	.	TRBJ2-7	CASSLGREGPISYEQYF	TGCGCCAGCAGCCTGGGGCGTGAGGGCCCAATCTCCTACGAGCAGTACTTC
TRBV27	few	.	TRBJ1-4	CASSVHGRNNEKLFF	TGTGCCAGCAGCGTTCACGGACGGAACAATGAAAAACTGTTTTTT
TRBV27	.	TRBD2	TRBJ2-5	CASKTSGGTDEQYF	TGTGCCAGCAAAACTAGCGGGGGGACCGATGAGCAGTACTTC
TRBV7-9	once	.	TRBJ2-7	CASSAPIPEGTYEQYF	TGTGCCAGCAGCGCCCCGATACCGGAGGGGACCTACGAGCAGTACTTC
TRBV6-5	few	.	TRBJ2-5	CASSSLNQETQYF	TGTGCCAGCAGTTCACTAAATCAAGAGACCCAGTACTTC
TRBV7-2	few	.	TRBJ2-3	CASSRTEGGHKYF	TGTGCCAGCAGCCGTACCGAGGGGGGTCATAAGTATTTT
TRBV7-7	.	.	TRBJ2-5	CASSSQGISETQYF	TGTGCTAGCAGCTCCCAGGGAATTTCAGAGACCCAGTACTTC
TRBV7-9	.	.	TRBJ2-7	CASSLGSGLLIYEQYF	TGTGCCAGCAGCTTAGGGTCGGGACTTCTTATCTACGAGCAGTACTTC
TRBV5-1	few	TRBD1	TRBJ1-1	CASSPDRGRGTEAFF	TGCGCCAGCAGCCCGGACAGGGGGCGAGGCACTGAAGCTTTCTTT
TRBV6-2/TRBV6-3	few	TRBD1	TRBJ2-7	CASNGQGYEQYF	TGTGCCAGCAACGGACAGGGTTACGAGCAGTACTTC
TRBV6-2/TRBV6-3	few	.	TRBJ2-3	CASSAPTRFDGDTQYF	TGTGCCAGCAGTGCCCCTACCCGCTTCGATGGGGATACGCAGTATTTT
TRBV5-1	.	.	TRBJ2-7	CASSPVGSAYEQYF	TGCGCCAGCAGCCCGGTGGGCTCCGCCTACGAGCAGTACTTC
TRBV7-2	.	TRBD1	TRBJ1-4	CASSTRTGQGEKLFF	TGTGCCAGCAGCACCCGGACAGGACAAGGTGAAAAACTGTTTTTT
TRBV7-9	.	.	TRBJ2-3	CASSLGAGSPDTQYF	TGTGCCAGCAGCTTAGGGGCAGGGTCCCCAGATACGCAGTATTTT
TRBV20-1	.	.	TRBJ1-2	CSARERVQRQISYGYTF	TGCAGTGCTAGAGAAAGGGTACAGCGCCAGATTTCCTATGGCTACACCTTC
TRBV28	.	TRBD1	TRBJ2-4	CASSPVRGLRSSDIQYF	TGTGCCAGCAGTCCGGTTAGGGGGCTACGGAGTAGTGACATTCAGTACTTC
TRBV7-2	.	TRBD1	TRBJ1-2	CASSLGQGSGQGYTF	TGTGCCAGCAGCTTGGGACAGGGCTCAGGTCAAGGCTACACCTTC
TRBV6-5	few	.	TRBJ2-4	CASSYAGPNLAKNIQYF	TGTGCCAGCAGTTATGCGGGGCCCAATCTAGCCAAAAACATTCAGTACTTC
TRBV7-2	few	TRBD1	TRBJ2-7	CASSLGQILFYEQYF	TGTGCCAGCAGCTTGGGACAGATCTTATTCTACGAGCAGTACTTC
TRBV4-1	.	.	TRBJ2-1	CASSLDHSPSNEQFF	TGCGCCAGCAGCCTGGACCATTCTCCATCCAATGAGCAGTTCTTC
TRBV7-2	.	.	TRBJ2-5	CASSPGVWDQETQYF	TGTGCCAGCAGCCCGGGGGTTTGGGACCAAGAGACCCAGTACTTC
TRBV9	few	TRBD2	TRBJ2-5	CASSPLAGPGETQYF	TGTGCCAGCAGTCCACTAGCGGGGCCTGGAGAGACCCAGTACTTC
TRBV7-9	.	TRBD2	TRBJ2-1	CASSLNSGVYNEQFF	TGTGCCAGCAGCTTAAACAGCGGGGTCTACAATGAGCAGTTCTTC
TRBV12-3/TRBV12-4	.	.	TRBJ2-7	CASSLSLAQYF	TGTGCCAGCAGTTTAAGCCTTGCTCAGTACTTC
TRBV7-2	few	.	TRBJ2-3	CASSYGTGNTDTQYF	TGTGCCAGCAGCTATGGAACAGGGAACACAGATACGCAGTATTTT
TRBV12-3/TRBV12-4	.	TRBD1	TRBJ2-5	CASSYADRGKETQYF	TGTGCCAGCAGTTACGCGGACAGGGGGAAGGAGACCCAGTACTTC
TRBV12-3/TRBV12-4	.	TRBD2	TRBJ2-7	CASSFRASGGPSSYEQYF	TGTGCCAGCAGTTTCCGGGCTAGCGGGGGCCCGAGCTCCTACGAGCAGTACTTC
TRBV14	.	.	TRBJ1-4	CASSLVAGSGQAKEKLFF	TGTGCCAGCAGCCTTGTAGCGGGTTCAGGCCAGGCGAAAGAAAAACTGTTTTTT
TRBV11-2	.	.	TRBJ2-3	CASSRERGWSTDTQYF	TGTGCCAGCAGCCGAGAAAGGGGATGGTCGACAGATACGCAGTATTTT
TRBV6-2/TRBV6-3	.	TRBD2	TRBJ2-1	CASSIPGGARNEQFF	TGTGCCAGCAGTATCCCGGGGGGGGCGCGGAATGAGCAGTTCTTC
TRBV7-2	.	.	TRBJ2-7	CASSFAGTPGYNEQYF	TGTGCCAGCAGCTTCGCCGGGACACCGGGCTACAATGAGCAGTACTTC
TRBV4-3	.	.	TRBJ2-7	CASSQGVLDNEQYF	TGCGCCAGCAGCCAAGGGGTCTTGGACAATGAGCAGTACTTC
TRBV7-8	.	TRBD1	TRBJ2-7	CADRAISYEQYF	TGTGCCGACAGGGCTATTTCCTACGAGCAGTACTTC
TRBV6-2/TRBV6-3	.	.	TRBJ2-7	CASSYGGAGGYEQYF	TGTGCCAGCAGTTACGGGGGGGCCGGTGGATACGAGCAGTACTTC
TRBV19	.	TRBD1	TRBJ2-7	CASSNAGGTGGEQYF	TGTGCCAGTAGTAACGCCGGTGGGACAGGGGGCGAGCAGTACTTC
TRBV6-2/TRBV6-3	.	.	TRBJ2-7	CASSSSVQGLSHEQYF	TGTGCCAGCAGTTCCTCCGTACAGGGATTATCCCACGAGCAGTACTTC
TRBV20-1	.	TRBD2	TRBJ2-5	CSARQRGALETQYF	TGCAGTGCTAGACAGCGGGGGGCCCTGGAGACCCAGTACTTC
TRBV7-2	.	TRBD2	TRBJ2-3	CASSLVGSGGTQYF	TGTGCCAGCAGCTTAGTTGGTAGCGGGGGTACGCAGTATTTT
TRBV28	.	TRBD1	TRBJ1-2	CASSLGRPYRGTNYGYTF	TGTGCCAGCAGTTTAGGGAGGCCTTACAGGGGAACTAACTATGGCTACACCTTC
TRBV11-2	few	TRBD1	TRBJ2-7	CASSLVDRGRYEQYF	TGTGCCAGCAGCTTAGTCGACAGGGGCAGGTACGAGCAGTACTTC
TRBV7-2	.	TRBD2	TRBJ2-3	CASSLAWTSGSTDTQYF	TGTGCCAGCAGCTTAGCGTGGACTAGCGGGAGCACAGATACGCAGTATTTT
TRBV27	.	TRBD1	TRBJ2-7	CASRGQQFSYEQYF	TGTGCCAGCAGGGGACAGCAGTTTTCCTACGAGCAGTACTTC
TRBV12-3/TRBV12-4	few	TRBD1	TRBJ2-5	CASSFRGTEETQYF	TGTGCCAGCAGTTTCAGGGGGACAGAAGAGACCCAGTACTTC
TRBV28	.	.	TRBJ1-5	CASSTTGHGQPQHF	TGTGCCAGCAGTACTACAGGTCATGGACAGCCCCAGCATTTT
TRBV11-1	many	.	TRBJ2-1	CASSFRGAYNEQFF	TGTGCCAGCAGCTTCAGGGGGGCCTACAATGAGCAGTTCTTC